The sequence of this T cell receptor beta chain was determined in a study of OX40 agonist ivuxolimab in advanced cancers. On the study more broadly: At doses from 0.01 to 10 mg/kg, patients were given intravenous ivuxolimab every 2 weeks. A history of anti-PD-1, anti-PD-L1 or anti-CTLA-4 therapy was acceptable, and 30% to 45% had some.

Blood sampling took place at baseline, cycle 4 day 1, and cycle 7 day 1. Only in-frame clones appear in the TCRdb table, and some are missing; sequencing was by immunoSEQ multiplex PCR. The table includes roughly 40,000 clones, 70% to 90% detected once. V lost 2 bases and J 4 bases, leaving 10 bases between the germline ends. From germline, CDR1 is SGHTA and CDR2 FQGTGA. The CDR3 spans 14 residues. The chain couples TRBV7-3 to TRBJ2-3; tentative D call: TRBD1 (5 bases). The sequences come from CD4+ or CD8+ T cells sorted from blood, collected in a trial of the OX40 agonist ivuxolimab. The origin of this receptor is an adult with an advanced solid tumor such as melanoma, head and neck, liver or kidney cancer. The CDR3 DNA sequence: TGTGCCAGCAGCTTATTTCAGGGTTCAGATACGCAGTATTTT. Translating it yields CASSLFQGSDTQYF.